The 13 T cell receptor beta chains below were found in one sample sequenced in a study of blood T cell repertoires in COVID-19 (dated by TCRdb to about 2020). The library was prepared using the immunoSEQ multiplex PCR assay. Here the immuneACCESS table is served through TCRdb, limited to in-frame sequences with V and J called. Missing clones are a known gap in these copies; in checked studies unresolved V genes cover under half, and the rest lacks a known reason. The sample table holds some 240,000 clones, of which about 88% were seen once. Around 4.1% of the sample comes from the top ten. The material sequenced was PBMCs or T cells enriched from blood (not recorded which). The receptor source for this set is a man between 25 and 39 years old with acute COVID-19.

This clone was recorded only once. The chain recombines TRBV2 with TRBJ2-3; TRBD1 is a possible D gene (6 bases). Germline CDR1 is SNHLY and CDR2 is FYNNEI. The CDR3 sequence is 15 residues long. V gave up 8 bases and J gave up 1 base, with 16 bases separating them. DNA of the CDR3: TGTGCCAGCTACGCTAGCCCAGGGGGCACAGATACGCAGTATTTT. Translated, it gives CASYASPGGTDTQYF.

J is TRBJ1-3 and V is TRBV30; D not resolved. Germline loops: CDR1 GTSNPN, CDR2 SVGIG (reference sequence). The CDR3 contains 13 residues. Trimming removed 2 bases from V and 0 bases from J, with 5 bases in between. The CDR3 bases are TGTGCCTGGAGTTCTTTCTCTGGAAACACCATATATTTT. Its protein product is CAWSSFSGNTIYF.

V and J are TRBV4-2 and TRBJ2-4; the D gene is possibly TRBD2 (5 bases). This CDR3 has 15 amino acids. Germline V gene sequence: CDR1 LGHNA, CDR2 YNFKEQ. V dropped 0 bases and J dropped 7 bases, with 13 bases sitting between them. CDR3 in DNA: TGTGCCAGCAGCCAAGATCTTCTTGGGGAGAACATTCAGTACTTC. Its translation: CASSQDLLGENIQYF.

V and J are TRBV11-2 and TRBJ1-5; the match to TRBD1 covers 8 bases. Trimming took 6 bases from V and 6 from J; bases not matched to a gene: 4. This CDR3 is 13 amino acids long. CDR1 is SGHAT and CDR2 is FQNNGV in the germline V gene. The CDR3: CASSLDRAQPQHF. For the CDR3, the DNA is TGTGCCAGCAGTTTGGACAGGGCTCAGCCCCAGCATTTT.

This rearrangement joins TRBV5-8 to TRBJ1-1; D unclear. CDR3 size: 12 residues. Trimming left V 1 base short and J 9 bases short, with 10 bases between. Per the germline V gene, CDR1 is SGHTS and CDR2 is YDEGEE. CDR3: CASSLSVQKAFF. DNA of the CDR3: TGTGCCAGCAGCTTGAGTGTACAGAAAGCTTTCTTT.

The chain is built from TRBV7-2 and TRBJ1-3; possibly TRBD1 for D (5 bases). Germline values: CDR1 SGHTA, CDR2 FQGNSA. The CDR3 spans 18 residues. The ends were cut back, 3 bases at V and 0 bases at J, with 18 bases in the middle. The CDR3 loop is CASSFIPGRGSSGNTIYF. The CDR3 DNA sequence: TGTGCCAGCAGCTTCATACCGGGACGGGGGAGCTCTGGAAACACCATATATTTT.

The table lists this clone with a count of one. This chain links TRBV29-1 with TRBJ1-4; the D is unclear. This CDR3 is 12 amino acids long. Trimming shortened V by 4 bases and J by 8 bases, and 11 bases separated the two germline ends. Germline assignment: CDR1 SQVTM and CDR2 ANQGSEA. The CDR3, as DNA: TGCAGCGTTGGCGGCATTGGAGAAAAACTGTTTTTT. Amino acids: CSVGGIGEKLFF. The whole variable domain, remainder taken from reference TRBV29-1 and TRBJ1-4, is SAVISQKPSRDICQRGTSLTIQCQVDSQVTMMFWYRQQPGQSLTLIATANQGSEATYESGFVIDKFPISRPNLTFSTLTVSNMSPEDSSIYLCSVGGIGEKLFFGSGTQLSVL.

The J gene is TRBJ1-5, the V gene TRBV24-1; weak D call: TRBD1 (6 bases). The germline gives CDR1 KGHDR, CDR2 SFDVKD. With 0 bases removed from V and 5 bases from J, the gap between germline ends came to 7 bases. The CDR3 length is 14 residues. The CDR3 reads CATSDLSGDQPQHF. DNA of the CDR3: TGTGCCACCAGTGATTTGTCAGGGGATCAGCCCCAGCATTTT.

The rearrangement links TRBV5-1 to TRBJ1-5, with a tentative D call TRBD1 (6 bases). V was clipped by 5 bases and J by 4 bases, with 10 bases between them. The CDR3 has 13 residues. Germline loops: CDR1 SGHRS, CDR2 YFSETQ. Written as DNA, the CDR3 is TGCGCCAGCAGGTTAGGACAGAATCAGCCCCAGCATTTT. As protein: CASRLGQNQPQHF.

The genes are TRBV4-3 and TRBJ2-2; tentative D call: TRBD1 (5 bases). V was clipped by 4 bases and J by 6 bases, with 15 bases between them. The CDR3 consists of 15 residues. Germline assignment: CDR1 LGHNA and CDR2 YSLEER. The CDR3, as DNA: TGCGCCAGCAGCCGAAACAGGTTGGGGCCCGGGGAGCTGTTTTTT. Its translation: CASSRNRLGPGELFF.

As for this clone: One junction end disagrees with the germline gene, perhaps due to a read error. The chain has TRBV5-1 and TRBJ2-5; TRBD1 aligns across 7 bases. The CDR3 totals 11 residues. The germline CDR1 and CDR2 sequences are SGHRS and YFSETQ. The CDR3 loop reads CASRQGETQYF. CDR3 DNA: TGTGCCAGCAGACAGGGAGAGACCCAGTACTTC. Based on the CDR3 plus reference TRBV5-1 and TRBJ2-5, the full variable domain is KAGVTQTPRYLIKTRGQQVTLSCSPISGHRSVSWYQQTPGQGLQFLFEYFSETQRNKGNFPGRFSGRQFSNSRSEMNVSTLELGDSALYLCASRQGETQYFGPGTRLLVL.

V usage is TRBV24-1 and J usage is TRBJ1-5; D is possibly TRBD1 (5 bases). This CDR3 contains 14 residues. Trimming cost V 10 bases and J 9 bases, with 21 bases left between them. Germline V gene lookup returns CDR1 KGHDR and CDR2 SFDVKD. CDR3 loop: CATITRRGIGPQHF. CDR3 DNA: TGTGCCACAATAACTAGGAGGGGCATTGGGCCCCAGCATTTT.

The rearrangement uses TRBV11-2 and TRBJ2-2, with 10 bases aligning to TRBD2. V shed 0 bases, J shed 4 bases, and the junction held 2 bases outside the gene matches. CDR1 is SGHAT, CDR2 FQNNGV, per germline. The CDR3 is 16 residues long. DNA for the CDR3: TGTGCCAGCAGCTTAGAGGGACTAGCGAGCACCGGGGAGCTGTTTTTT. It specifies CASSLEGLASTGELFF.